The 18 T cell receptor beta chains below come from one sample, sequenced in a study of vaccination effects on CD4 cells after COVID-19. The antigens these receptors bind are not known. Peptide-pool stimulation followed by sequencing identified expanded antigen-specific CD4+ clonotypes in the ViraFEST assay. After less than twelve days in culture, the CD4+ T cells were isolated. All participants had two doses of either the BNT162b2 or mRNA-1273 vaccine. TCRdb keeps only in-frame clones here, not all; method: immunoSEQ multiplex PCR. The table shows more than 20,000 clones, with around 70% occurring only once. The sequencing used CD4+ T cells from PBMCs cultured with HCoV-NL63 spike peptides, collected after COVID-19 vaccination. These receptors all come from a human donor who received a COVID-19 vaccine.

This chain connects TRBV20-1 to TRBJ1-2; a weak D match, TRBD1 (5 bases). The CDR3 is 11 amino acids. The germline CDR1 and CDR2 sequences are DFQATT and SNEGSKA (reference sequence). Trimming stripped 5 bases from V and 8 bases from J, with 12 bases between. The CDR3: CSARQRVGYTF. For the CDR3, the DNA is TGCAGTGCTCGACAGAGGGTGGGCTACACCTTC.

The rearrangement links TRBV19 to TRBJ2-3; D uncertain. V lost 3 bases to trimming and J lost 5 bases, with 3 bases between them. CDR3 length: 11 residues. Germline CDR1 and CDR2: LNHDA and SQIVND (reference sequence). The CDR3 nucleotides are TGTGCCAGTAGTATGGGAGATACGCAGTATTTT. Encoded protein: CASSMGDTQYF.

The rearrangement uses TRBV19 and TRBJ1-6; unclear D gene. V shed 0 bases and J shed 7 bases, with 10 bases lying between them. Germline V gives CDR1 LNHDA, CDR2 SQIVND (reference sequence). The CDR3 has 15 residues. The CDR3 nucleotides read TGTGCCAGTAGTATAGAAAAGCGCACGAATTCACCCCTCCACTTT. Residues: CASSIEKRTNSPLHF.

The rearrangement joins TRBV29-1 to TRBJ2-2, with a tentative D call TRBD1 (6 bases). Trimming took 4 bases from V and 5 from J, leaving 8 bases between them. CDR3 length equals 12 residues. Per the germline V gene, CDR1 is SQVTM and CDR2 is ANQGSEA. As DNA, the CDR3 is TGCAGCGTTGGCCAGGGGACCGGGGAGCTGTTTTTT. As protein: CSVGQGTGELFF.

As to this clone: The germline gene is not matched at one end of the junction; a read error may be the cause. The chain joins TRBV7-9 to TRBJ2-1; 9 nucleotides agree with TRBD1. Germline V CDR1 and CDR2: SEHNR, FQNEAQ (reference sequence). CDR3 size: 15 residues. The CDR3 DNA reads TGTGCCAGCAGATTAGTGGGACAGGGTCCCAATGAGCAGTTCTTC. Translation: CASRLVGQGPNEQFF.

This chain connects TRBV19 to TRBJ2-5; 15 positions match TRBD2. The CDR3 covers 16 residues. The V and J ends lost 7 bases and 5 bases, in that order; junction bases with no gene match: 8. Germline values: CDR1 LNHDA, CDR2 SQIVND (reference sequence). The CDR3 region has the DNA TGTGCCAGTAATAGGGGACTAGCGGGGGGATGGGAGACCCAGTACTTC. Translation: CASNRGLAGGWETQYF. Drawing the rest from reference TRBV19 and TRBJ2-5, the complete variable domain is DGGITQSPKYLFRKEGQNVTLSCEQNLNHDAMYWYRQDPGQGLRLIYYSQIVNDFQKGDIAEGYSVSREKKESFPLTVTSAQKNPTAFYLCASNRGLAGGWETQYFGPGTRLLVL.

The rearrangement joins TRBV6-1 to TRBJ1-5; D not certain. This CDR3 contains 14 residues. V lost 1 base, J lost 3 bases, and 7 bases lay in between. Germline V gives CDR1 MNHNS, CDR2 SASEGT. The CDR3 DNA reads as TGTGCCAGCAGTGAAGAGCAGATCAATCAGCCCCAGCATTTT. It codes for CASSEEQINQPQHF.

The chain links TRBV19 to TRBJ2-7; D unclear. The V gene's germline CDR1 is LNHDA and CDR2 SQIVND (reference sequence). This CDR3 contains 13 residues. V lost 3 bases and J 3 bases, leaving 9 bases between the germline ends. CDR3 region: CASSIDRRYEQYF. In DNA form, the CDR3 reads TGTGCCAGTAGTATCGACCGCCGCTACGAGCAGTACTTC.

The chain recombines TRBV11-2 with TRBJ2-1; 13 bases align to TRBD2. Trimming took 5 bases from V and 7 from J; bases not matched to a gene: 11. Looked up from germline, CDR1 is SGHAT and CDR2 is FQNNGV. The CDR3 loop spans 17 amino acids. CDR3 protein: CASSLGLAGTLINEQFF. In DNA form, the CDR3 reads TGTGCCAGCAGCCTGGGACTAGCGGGGACCTTGATAAATGAGCAGTTCTTC.

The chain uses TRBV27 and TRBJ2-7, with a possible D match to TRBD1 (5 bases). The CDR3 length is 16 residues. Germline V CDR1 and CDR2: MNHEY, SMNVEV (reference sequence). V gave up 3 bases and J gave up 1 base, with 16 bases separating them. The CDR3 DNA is TGTGCCAGCAGTTTTTCAGCGTCAGGGTGGTCCTACGAGCAGTACTTC. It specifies CASSFSASGWSYEQYF.

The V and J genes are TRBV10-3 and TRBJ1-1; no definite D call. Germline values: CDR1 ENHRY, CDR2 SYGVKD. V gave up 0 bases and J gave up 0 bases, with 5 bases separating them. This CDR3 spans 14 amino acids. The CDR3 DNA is TGTGCCATCAGTGAGTCAGGGCTGAACACTGAAGCTTTCTTT. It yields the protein CAISESGLNTEAFF.

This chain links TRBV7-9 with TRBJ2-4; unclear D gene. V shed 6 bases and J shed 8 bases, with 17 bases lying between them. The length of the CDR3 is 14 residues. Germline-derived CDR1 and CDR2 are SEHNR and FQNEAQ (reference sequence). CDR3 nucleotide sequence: TGTGCCAGCAGTCCCGACCTCGGCGGAGACATTCAGTACTTC. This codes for CASSPDLGGDIQYF. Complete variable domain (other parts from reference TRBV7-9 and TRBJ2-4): DTGVSQNPRHKITKRGQNVTFRCDPISEHNRLYWYRQTLGQGPEFLTYFQNEAQLEKSRLLSDRFSAERPKGSFSTLEIQRTEQGDSAMYLCASSPDLGGDIQYFGAGTRLSVL.

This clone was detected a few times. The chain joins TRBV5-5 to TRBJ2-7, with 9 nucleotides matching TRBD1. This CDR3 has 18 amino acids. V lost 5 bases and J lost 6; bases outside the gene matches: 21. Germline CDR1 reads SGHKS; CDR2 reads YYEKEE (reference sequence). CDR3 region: CASSQAGTGRLMGREQYF. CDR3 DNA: TGTGCCAGCAGTCAAGCCGGGACAGGGAGATTGATGGGGCGCGAGCAGTACTTC.

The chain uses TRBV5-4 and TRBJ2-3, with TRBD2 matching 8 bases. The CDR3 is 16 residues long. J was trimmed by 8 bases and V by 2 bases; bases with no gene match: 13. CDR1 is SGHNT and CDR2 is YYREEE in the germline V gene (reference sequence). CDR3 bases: TGTGCCAGCAGCTTATCCGGACTAAGCGGGGGTGTTACGCAGTATTTT. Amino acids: CASSLSGLSGGVTQYF.

CDR3 protein: CSARRASEAFF. CDR3 bases: TGCAGTGCCCGACGGGCATCCGAAGCTTTCTTT. The chain carries TRBV20-1 and TRBJ1-1, with D unresolved. The ends were cut back, 6 bases at V and 8 bases at J, with 13 bases in the middle. CDR3 length equals 11 residues. Germline values: CDR1 DFQATT, CDR2 SNEGSKA (reference sequence).

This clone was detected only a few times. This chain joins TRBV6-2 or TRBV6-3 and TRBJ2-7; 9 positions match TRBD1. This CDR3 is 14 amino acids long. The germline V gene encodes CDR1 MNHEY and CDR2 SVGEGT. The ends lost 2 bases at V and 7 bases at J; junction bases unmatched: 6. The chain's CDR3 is CASSYRQGVGEQYF. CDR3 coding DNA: TGTGCCAGCAGTTACCGACAGGGGGTAGGAGAGCAGTACTTC.

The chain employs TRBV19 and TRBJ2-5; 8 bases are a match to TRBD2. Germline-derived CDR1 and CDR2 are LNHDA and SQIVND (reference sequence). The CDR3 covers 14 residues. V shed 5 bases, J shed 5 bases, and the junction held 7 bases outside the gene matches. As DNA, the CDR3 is TGTGCCAGTAGTCTCCGGACTAGCTTGGAGACCCAGTACTTC. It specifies CASSLRTSLETQYF.

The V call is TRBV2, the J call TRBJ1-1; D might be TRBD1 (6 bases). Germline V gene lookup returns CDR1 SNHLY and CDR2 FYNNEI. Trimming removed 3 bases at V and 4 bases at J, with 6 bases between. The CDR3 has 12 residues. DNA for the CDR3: TGTGCCAGCAGTGACAGGGGCACTGAAGCTTTCTTT. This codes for CASSDRGTEAFF.